This TCR beta chain was profiled in a study of monozygotic twins with cystic fibrosis. Details on this clone: The antigen is unknown.

The assay was immunoSEQ multiplex PCR, and TCRdb's table has in-frame clones only and misses some. The table has around 10,000 clones, over 95% seen once. Study results and caveats: Monozygotic CF twins shared more identical nucleotide clonotypes than unrelated patients.

The sample consisted of blood. This TCR derives from a boy aged 5-17 years with cystic fibrosis.

CDR3 loop: CASGLRNRSTEAFF. The CDR3 DNA follows: TGTGCTAGTGGTTTGAGAAATAGGAGCACTGAAGCTTTCTTT. The J gene is TRBJ1-1, the V gene TRBV12-5; no clear D gene. CDR3 length: 14 residues. Trimming removed 2 bases from V and 4 bases from J, with 11 bases in between. Germline CDR1 reads LGHNT; CDR2 reads FRNRAP.